The rows below give T cell receptor beta chains drawn from one sample of a study of T-cell memory formation after mild COVID-19. One entry per CDR3 protein, called by TCRdb with MiXCR from the 5' RACE reads. The sample comprises roughly 150,000 distinct CDR3 sequences, roughly 13% of which are singletons, and about 3.6% rests with the top ten. Sequencing was performed on PBMCs or a T cell subset sorted from them (not recorded which). These receptors all stem from a man between 18 and 29 years old who had mild COVID-19 (a few samples of this study predate the infection). Cell type and time point are not known. The CDR3 runs from the conserved cysteine through the conserved F or W. The D gene is left open where the match is weak. Clone size is stated in some rows and not others, as once, few, many or a class when expanded.

TRBV19	.	.	TRBJ2-3	TGTGCCAGTAGTATGGGTCGAAGCACAGATACGCAGTATTTT	CASSMGRSTDTQYF
TRBV5-1	.	few	TRBJ2-5	TGCGCCAGCAGCTTGGCCGGGACGCCTAACGGGGCAGAGACCCAGTACTTC	CASSLAGTPNGAETQYF
TRBV9	TRBD1	few	TRBJ1-6	TGTGCCAGCAGCTTACGGACAGGAGATTCACCCCTCCACTTT	CASSLRTGDSPLHF
TRBV4-2	TRBD1	.	TRBJ2-3	TGTGCCAGCAGCCAAGAGGGGACAGGGGCCCGCACAGATACGCAGTATTTT	CASSQEGTGARTDTQYF
TRBV12-3/TRBV12-4	.	.	TRBJ2-3	.	CASSTSRGTDTQYF
TRBV5-1	.	.	TRBJ2-5	TGCGCCAGCAGCTCAGGGGCCAAACGGACGGGAGAGACCCAGTACTTC	CASSSGAKRTGETQYF
TRBV12-3/TRBV12-4	TRBD1	.	TRBJ1-1	TGTGCCAGCAGCTCCTCCCGACAGGGAAACACTGAAGCTTTCTTT	CASSSSRQGNTEAFF
TRBV18	.	few	TRBJ2-1	TGTGCCAGCTCACCACCGTTTGGCAGCCGCCCTTACAATGAGCAGTTCTTC	CASSPPFGSRPYNEQFF
TRBV5-6	.	.	TRBJ1-5	TGTGCCAGCAGCTTACTGTTCCAGCCCCAGCATTTT	CASSLLFQPQHF
TRBV7-3	.	few	TRBJ2-2	TGTGCCAGCAGCTCCAGCAGGGAGGGGGAGCTGTTTTTT	CASSSSREGELFF
TRBV5-1	TRBD1	many	TRBJ2-1	TGCGCCAGCAGCTCCGGGACAGGGGCCTACAATGAGCAGTTCTTC	CASSSGTGAYNEQFF
TRBV7-2	TRBD2	few	TRBJ2-5	TGTGCCAGCAGCTTAATAGCGGGGGGAGAGACCCAGTACTTC	CASSLIAGGETQYF
TRBV5-1	TRBD1	few	TRBJ1-6	TGCGCCAGCAGCTGGGGGACAGGGTTTTCACCCCTCCACTTT	CASSWGTGFSPLHF
TRBV6-5	.	few	TRBJ2-5	TGTGCCAGCAGTTACTCGATGCTACAAGAGACCCAGTACTTC	CASSYSMLQETQYF
TRBV24-1	TRBD1	.	TRBJ2-3	TGTGCCACCAGTGGCACCACAGGGGCTTCAGATACGCAGTATTTT	CATSGTTGASDTQYF
TRBV7-9	.	few	TRBJ1-1	TGTGCCAGCAGCTTAAATCTGGGGAGGGTAGCTGAAGCTTTCTTT	CASSLNLGRVAEAFF
TRBV12-3/TRBV12-4	.	.	TRBJ1-2	TGTGCCAGCAGTCCCGCGGGGCGTAACTATGGCTACACCTTC	CASSPAGRNYGYTF
TRBV3-1	TRBD2	.	TRBJ2-3	TGTGCCAGCAGCCCTGGGACTAGATCAGATACGCAGTATTTT	CASSPGTRSDTQYF
TRBV20-1	.	many	TRBJ2-5	TGCAGTGCTAGAGATATGACAGGTGGACAAGAGACCCAGTACTTC	CSARDMTGGQETQYF
TRBV3-1	TRBD1	few	TRBJ1-2	TGTGCCAGCAGCCAACGATCAGCAGGGGGTGGCTACACCTTC	CASSQRSAGGGYTF
TRBV6-2/TRBV6-3	.	.	TRBJ2-3	TGTGCCAGCAGTAGGGGGAACCTAAGGGATACGCAGTATTTT	CASSRGNLRDTQYF
TRBV7-2	.	.	TRBJ2-5	TGTGCCAGCAGCCCCCCGGGGGCGGCTTCGGCGACCCAGTACTTC	CASSPPGAASATQYF
TRBV10-3	TRBD1	few	TRBJ2-1	TGTGCCATCAGTCCGGGACAGGTGAACAATGAGCAGTTCTTC	CAISPGQVNNEQFF
TRBV4-3	.	few	TRBJ1-5	TGCGCCAGCAGCCAATCAAGCGTTAATCAGCCCCAGCATTTT	CASSQSSVNQPQHF
TRBV10-3	TRBD1	many	TRBJ1-2	TGTGCCATCCGGGACAGTCGGAACTATGGCTACACCTTC	CAIRDSRNYGYTF
TRBV28	.	.	TRBJ1-2	TGTGCCAGCAGTTTAGCCACACTCCAGGATGGCTACACCTTC	CASSLATLQDGYTF
TRBV7-9	.	few	TRBJ1-1	TGTGCCAGCAGCTTTTGGGCAGAAAGTGAAGCTTTCTTT	CASSFWAESEAFF
TRBV5-5	TRBD1	.	TRBJ1-2	TGTGCCAGCAGCGGGACAGGGGTTGACGGCTACACCTTC	CASSGTGVDGYTF
TRBV6-2/TRBV6-3	.	.	TRBJ1-1	TGTGCCAGCAGTTGGGGCGCAGGGAACACTGAAGCTTTCTTT	CASSWGAGNTEAFF
TRBV15	TRBD2	.	TRBJ2-1	TGTGCCACCGCCCAGGCCCGGCTAGCGGGGGGGCTTAATGAGCAGTTCTTC	CATAQARLAGGLNEQFF
TRBV7-2	.	few	TRBJ1-1	TGTGCCAGCAGCTTCTCCGGGCAGAACACTGAAGCTTTCTTT	CASSFSGQNTEAFF
TRBV5-5	.	.	TRBJ2-1	TGTGCCAGCAGCTTGCCTACTTTCGACAGGATCAATGAGCAGTTCTTC	CASSLPTFDRINEQFF
TRBV7-9	.	.	TRBJ2-5	TGTGCCAGCAGCTTCAGGAGGGGGGGAGAGACCCAGTACTTC	CASSFRRGGETQYF